The rows below give T cell receptor beta chains drawn from one sample of a study of blood T cell repertoires in COVID-19. Assay used: immunoSEQ multiplex PCR; TCRdb lists only in-frame clones, some missing. The sample lists about 480,000 clones, roughly 90% occurring once. The material sequenced was PBMCs or T cells enriched from blood (not recorded which). These receptors were taken from a woman aged 40 to 50 who had recovered from COVID-19. CDR3s include the opening cysteine and the closing phenylalanine or tryptophan. Fields, in order: J gene, V gene, clone size, D gene, CDR3 length, CDR3 protein, CDR3 DNA. D genes are given only for firm matches. Only some rows state a clone size, as once, few, many or a class for expanded clones.

TRBJ2-1	TRBV7-9	.	.	15	CASSLRDYPHNEQFF	TGTGCCAGCAGCTTAAGAGACTACCCCCACAATGAGCAGTTCTTC
TRBJ1-2	TRBV7-2	.	.	13	CASSVDSRYGYTF	TGTGCCAGCAGCGTAGACAGCCGCTATGGCTACACCTTC
TRBJ2-1	TRBV29-1	.	.	10	CSVVFYEQFF	TGCAGCGTTGTCTTTTATGAGCAGTTCTTC
TRBJ2-2	TRBV6-5	few	.	16	CASSYVARGNTGELFF	TGTGCCAGCAGTTACGTGGCCAGGGGTAACACCGGGGAGCTGTTTTTT
TRBJ1-1	TRBV18	.	.	14	CASSPGHLNTEAFF	TGTGCCAGCTCACCGGGACATCTGAACACTGAAGCTTTCTTT
TRBJ1-4	TRBV5-5	.	.	17	CASSLAVSQATNEKLFF	TGTGCCAGCAGCTTGGCGGTCTCTCAGGCGACTAATGAAAAACTGTTTTTT
TRBJ1-3	TRBV18	.	.	16	CASSPATGSSGNTIYF	TGTGCCAGCTCACCGGCGACAGGTAGCTCTGGAAACACCATATATTTT
TRBJ1-2	TRBV6-5	.	.	14	CASSPWGGALGYTF	TGTGCCAGCAGTCCCTGGGGGGGAGCACTCGGCTACACCTTC
TRBJ2-7	TRBV6-2/TRBV6-3	.	.	13	CASSLGHGYEQYF	TGTGCCAGCAGCCTCGGACATGGATACGAGCAGTACTTC
TRBJ2-7	TRBV19	.	.	15	CASSIATWGLYEQYF	TGTGCCAGTAGTATAGCAACCTGGGGCCTCTACGAGCAGTACTTC
TRBJ2-1	TRBV5-4	.	TRBD2	15	CASSLASGRGYEQFF	TGTGCCAGCAGCTTGGCTAGCGGGAGAGGCTATGAGCAGTTCTTC
TRBJ1-6	TRBV4-3	.	.	14	CASSRYLDNSPLHF	TGCGCCAGCAGCCGTTATCTTGATAATTCACCCCTCCACTTT
TRBJ2-7	TRBV10-2	.	TRBD2	15	CASSDLLAATYEQYF	TGCGCCAGCAGTGACTTACTAGCGGCGACCTACGAGCAGTACTTC
TRBJ1-2	TRBV5-5	.	TRBD1	15	CASSITDRAVYGYTF	TGTGCCAGCAGCATTACCGACAGGGCCGTCTATGGCTACACCTTC
TRBJ1-1	TRBV9	.	TRBD1	15	CASSPITGANTEAFF	TGTGCCAGCAGCCCTATTACAGGGGCGAACACTGAAGCTTTCTTT
TRBJ2-7	TRBV6-5	.	.	14	CASSYSYRFYEQYF	TGTGCCAGCAGTTACTCTTACAGGTTCTACGAGCAGTACTTC
TRBJ2-3	TRBV9	.	.	12	CASSVDSDTQYF	TGTGCCAGCAGCGTAGACTCAGATACGCAGTATTTT
TRBJ2-5	TRBV5-4	.	TRBD1	15	CASSRAATGAETQYF	TGTGCCAGCAGCCGAGCCGCTACAGGGGCAGAGACCCAGTACTTC
TRBJ2-3	TRBV30	.	.	13	CAWTSESTDTQYF	TGTGCCTGGACTAGCGAGTCCACAGATACGCAGTATTTT
TRBJ1-1	TRBV9	.	.	13	CASSVETANEAFF	TGTGCCAGCAGCGTAGAGACAGCCAATGAAGCTTTCTTT
TRBJ1-4	TRBV10-3	.	TRBD1	14	CAISKTGGNEKLFF	TGTGCCATCAGTAAAACAGGGGGGAATGAAAAACTGTTTTTT
TRBJ2-3	TRBV18	.	TRBD2	17	CASSSFSGRPRTDTQYF	TGTGCCAGCTCATCCTTTAGCGGGAGGCCGCGCACAGATACGCAGTATTTT
TRBJ2-3	TRBV10-3	.	TRBD2	15	CAISDWTSGTDTQYF	TGTGCCATCAGTGATTGGACTAGCGGCACAGATACGCAGTATTTT
TRBJ1-4	TRBV5-6	.	TRBD1	17	CASSFSLGGTTNEKLFF	TGTGCCAGCAGCTTTTCGCTAGGGGGCACAACTAATGAAAAACTGTTTTTT
TRBJ2-1	TRBV7-2	.	TRBD2	15	CASSLTSGSRNEQFF	TGTGCCAGCAGCTTAACTAGCGGGAGCAGAAATGAGCAGTTCTTC
TRBJ2-1	TRBV4-1	.	TRBD2	15	CASSRAGGTYNEQFF	TGCGCCAGCAGCCGAGCGGGAGGCACTTACAATGAGCAGTTCTTC
TRBJ2-1	TRBV7-6	few	TRBD2	17	CASSLELALSSYNEQFF	TGTGCCAGCAGCTTAGAACTAGCGCTAAGCTCCTACAATGAGCAGTTCTTC
TRBJ1-4	TRBV7-9	.	.	13	CASSIRVDEKLFF	TGTGCCAGCAGCATTCGGGTGGATGAAAAACTGTTTTTT
TRBJ1-2	TRBV9	.	.	13	CASRRGTNYGYTF	TGTGCCAGCAGGCGGGGGACTAACTATGGCTACACCTTC
TRBJ1-1	TRBV5-8	few	TRBD1	14	CASSLAQGALGAFF	TGTGCCAGCAGCTTGGCCCAGGGGGCGTTAGGGGCTTTCTTT
TRBJ2-2	TRBV6-2/TRBV6-3	once	.	15	CASSATSPNTGELFF	TGTGCCAGCAGTGCAACTAGCCCGAACACCGGGGAGCTGTTTTTT
TRBJ2-1	TRBV6-5	.	TRBD1	16	CASSYDRDRGGNEQFF	TGTGCCAGCAGTTACGACCGGGACAGGGGGGGCAATGAGCAGTTCTTC
TRBJ1-2	TRBV7-9	.	.	19	CASSGRFLQGSIETDGYTF	TGTGCCAGCAGCGGACGGTTCTTACAGGGTTCTATAGAGACGGATGGCTACACCTTC
TRBJ1-1	TRBV11-2	once	.	16	CASSPFAGRVNTEAFF	TGTGCCAGCAGTCCCTTCGCGGGGCGTGTAAACACTGAAGCTTTCTTT
TRBJ2-7	TRBV3-1/TRBV3-2	once	TRBD2	12	CASSQGGYEQYF	TGTGCCAGCAGCCAGGGGGGGTACGAGCAGTACTTC
TRBJ1-5	TRBV6-1	once	TRBD1	16	CASSDPLRTGNQPQHF	TGTGCCAGCAGTGACCCCCTCCGGACAGGAAATCAGCCCCAGCATTTT
TRBJ1-1	TRBV6-5	.	.	15	CASSYSIRGNTEAFF	TGTGCCAGCAGTTACTCGATCAGGGGTAACACTGAAGCTTTCTTT
TRBJ2-2	TRBV27	.	TRBD1	18	CASSLLPQTGVNTGELFF	TGTGCCAGCAGTCTCCTACCCCAGACAGGGGTGAACACCGGGGAGCTGTTTTTT
TRBJ1-5	TRBV27	.	TRBD1	14	CASSLRQGNQPQHF	TGTGCCAGCAGTCTTCGACAGGGGAATCAGCCCCAGCATTTT
TRBJ2-1	TRBV6-5	.	TRBD2	16	CASSYISGSYYNEQFF	TGTGCCAGCAGTTACATCAGCGGGAGCTACTACAATGAGCAGTTCTTC
TRBJ2-2	TRBV2	.	TRBD2	19	CASSEPTSGRIGNTGELFF	TGTGCCAGCAGTGAGCCGACTAGCGGGAGAATAGGGAACACCGGGGAGCTGTTTTTT
TRBJ2-7	TRBV5-1	.	.	12	CASSLTGGEQYF	TGCGCCAGCAGCCTCACCGGGGGCGAGCAGTACTTC
TRBJ1-6	TRBV5-1	.	TRBD1	14	CASTGQGSNSPLHF	TGCGCCAGCACCGGACAGGGGTCGAATTCACCCCTCCACTTT
TRBJ2-1	TRBV27	.	TRBD2	15	CASRSSGRGYNEQFF	TGTGCCAGCAGGTCGAGCGGGAGGGGCTACAATGAGCAGTTCTTC
TRBJ2-2	TRBV9	.	TRBD2	17	CASSRRLAGPNTGELFF	TGTGCCAGCAGCCGAAGACTAGCGGGGCCGAACACCGGGGAGCTGTTTTTT
TRBJ2-1	TRBV7-9	.	TRBD2	17	CASSPRLAGGANNEQFF	TGTGCCAGCAGCCCGCGACTAGCGGGAGGGGCGAACAATGAGCAGTTCTTC
TRBJ2-3	TRBV7-2	.	TRBD2	16	CASSLVGLAGTDTQYF	TGTGCCAGCAGCTTAGTGGGACTAGCGGGGACAGATACGCAGTATTTT
TRBJ1-5	TRBV3-1/TRBV3-2	.	TRBD1	16	CASSPGQGLANQPQHF	TGTGCCAGCAGCCCGGGACAGGGCCTGGCGAATCAGCCCCAGCATTTT